This paragraph reports one T cell receptor (beta chain). This record belongs to a study of blood T cell repertoires in COVID-19. Study as a whole: Collection of acute and convalescent COVID-19 samples took place in the United States, Italy and Spain. Sources were T cells, B-cell-depleted T cells, or PBMCs; the material itself was cDNA or gDNA.

Authors' processing steps: For nucleated cells, counts were estimated from reference gene primer amplification. The protocol was immunoSEQ multiplex PCR, while the TCRdb copy is restricted to in-frame clones and leaves out a portion. V and J calls and clone size follow that table, whereas D and trimming were derived from the DNA. The sample gives more than 110,000 clones, about 80% of which show up once; about 40% is in the top ten. This TCR was sampled from a human donor in a cohort sampled during active COVID-19. Sample: peripheral blood.

CDR3 DNA sequence: TGTGCCACCGAGACAGGGCAGAATCAGCCCCAGCATTTT. Amino acid sequence: CATETGQNQPQHF. The chain couples TRBV19 to TRBJ1-5, with 7 positions matching TRBD1. CDR3 size: 13 residues. V shed 10 bases, J shed 4 bases, and the junction held 7 bases outside the gene matches. Germline lookup yields CDR1 LNHDA and CDR2 SQIVND (reference sequence).